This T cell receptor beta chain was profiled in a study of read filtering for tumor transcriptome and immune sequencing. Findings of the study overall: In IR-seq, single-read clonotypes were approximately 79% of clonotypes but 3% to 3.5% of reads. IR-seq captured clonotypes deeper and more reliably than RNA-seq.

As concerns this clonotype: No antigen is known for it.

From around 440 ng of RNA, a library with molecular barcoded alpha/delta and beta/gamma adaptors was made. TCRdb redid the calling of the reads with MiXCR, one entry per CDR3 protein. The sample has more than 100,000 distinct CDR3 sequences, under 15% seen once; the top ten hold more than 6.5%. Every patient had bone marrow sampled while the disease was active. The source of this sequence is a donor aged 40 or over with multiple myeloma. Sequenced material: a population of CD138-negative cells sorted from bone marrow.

The CDR3: CASSPPRTGGYYQETQYF. The CDR3 nucleotides are TGCGCCAGCAGCCCTCCCCGGACAGGGGGTTATTACCAAGAGACCCAGTACTTC. The chain joins TRBV5-1 to TRBJ2-5; the match to TRBD1 covers 10 bases. The ends lost 4 bases at V and 0 bases at J; junction bases unmatched: 12. Germline V CDR1 and CDR2: SGHRS, YFSETQ. The CDR3 loop spans 18 amino acids.